Shown below are 20 T cell receptor beta chains from a single sample sequenced in a study of shared clonotypes between healthy human individuals. Libraries were prepared by immunoSEQ multiplex PCR; TCRdb keeps only in-frame clonotypes and omits some of them. The data hold millions of clones, with 90% to 95% observed a single time. Sequences were obtained from naive CD4+ T cells sorted from blood. Subset described: CD45RA+ positively selected. Every receptor here comes from a man aged 18 to 30 in good health.

This clone was recorded a few times. The rearrangement links TRBV10-3 to TRBJ2-5; the D gene could be TRBD1 or TRBD2 (5 bases each). Germline CDR1 ENHRY, CDR2 SYGVKD. This CDR3 is 13 amino acids long. V was trimmed by 0 bases and J by 6 bases, leaving 8 bases between them. CDR3 in amino acids: CAISESGEKTQYF. The CDR3 nucleotides are TGTGCCATCAGTGAGTCGGGGGAAAAGACCCAGTACTTC.

The CDR3 is CASSPRAGVYEQYF. The CDR3 coding sequence is TGTGCCAGCAGCCCCCGAGCTGGGGTTTACGAGCAGTACTTC. This chain connects TRBV7-2 to TRBJ2-7; no definite D call. Germline-derived CDR1 and CDR2 are SGHTA and FQGNSA. Trimming took 5 bases from V and 4 from J, leaving 15 bases between them. This CDR3 spans 14 amino acids.

Turning to this clone: Its ends do not fully match the called genes, so a read error is possible. This sample also contains other DNA sequences that code for the same CDR3. This rearrangement joins TRBV7-2 to TRBJ2-2, with D hard to call. Germline CDR1 and CDR2: SGHTA and FQGNSA. The CDR3 is 14 residues long. The CDR3, as DNA: TGTGCCAGCAGCTTAGTGGTCAGCACCAGGGAGCTGTTTTTT. This codes for CASSLVVSTRELFF.

V is TRBV6-6 and J is TRBJ2-7; D uncertain. Trimming pared 5 bases from V and 4 bases from J, leaving 12 bases between. Germline CDR1 and CDR2: MNHNY and SVGAGI (reference sequence). CDR3 length: 13 amino acids. The CDR3 spells CASSPAPDYEQYF. In nucleotides, the CDR3 is TGTGCCAGCAGTCCCGCCCCAGATTACGAGCAGTACTTC.

The rearrangement links TRBV18 to TRBJ2-1, with 10 nucleotides matching TRBD2. The CDR3 consists of 15 residues. V lost 3 bases, J lost 9 bases, and 8 bases stayed unmatched. Germline lookup yields CDR1 KGHSH and CDR2 LQKENI. The CDR3, as DNA: TGTGCCAGCTCACCGACGAGCGGGGGGGAGGGTGAGCAGTTCTTC. Amino acid sequence: CASSPTSGGEGEQFF.

The V and J genes are TRBV5-3 and TRBJ2-2; 9 nucleotides agree with TRBD1. TRBV5-3 is marked as an open reading frame, function uncertain. This CDR3 region has 16 residues. The junction had 8 bases not matched to a gene; V was cut back by 4 bases and J by 4 bases. The CDR3 DNA follows: TGTGCCAGAAGCCCAACAGGGGGCTCCAGCACCGGGGAGCTGTTTTTT. Translation gives CARSPTGGSSTGELFF.

In DNA, the CDR3 is TGTGCCACCCCGACGGGGGGGCTTGCCGGGGAGCTGTTTTTT. As protein: CATPTGGLAGELFF. V and J are TRBV28 and TRBJ2-2; TRBD2 matches at 8 bases. Germline assignment: CDR1 MDHEN and CDR2 SYDVKM. The CDR3 runs to 14 residues. V dropped 10 bases and J dropped 6; count of bases not matched to a gene: 10.

The chain joins TRBV6-1 to TRBJ1-2, with 9 bases aligning to TRBD1. The CDR3 length is 12 residues. Looked up from germline, CDR1 is MNHNS and CDR2 is SASEGT. Germline trimming cut 10 bases from V and 6 bases from J; bases unmatched to any gene: 6. CDR3 nucleotides: TGTGCCACTAATAGGGACAGGGATGGCTACACCTTC. Translated: CATNRDRDGYTF.

CDR3 region: CASSPGLPPYEQYF. CDR3 DNA: TGTGCCAGCAGTCCGGGACTACCCCCCTACGAGCAGTACTTC. The genes are TRBV27 and TRBJ2-7; 7 nucleotides align to TRBD2. CDR3 length: 14 residues. From germline, CDR1 is MNHEY and CDR2 SMNVEV (reference sequence). With 5 bases clipped from V and 2 bases from J, the junction kept 6 bases outside the gene matches.

About this clone: This sample includes further DNA sequences coding for the same CDR3. This chain joins TRBV29-1 and TRBJ2-5; 7 nucleotides agree with TRBD1. Trimming removed 3 bases from V and 2 bases from J; junction bases left unmatched: 0. The CDR3 contains 12 residues. From germline, CDR1 is SQVTM and CDR2 ANQGSEA. CDR3 sequence: CSVDRGQETQYF. CDR3 DNA sequence: TGCAGCGTTGACAGGGGGCAAGAGACCCAGTACTTC. Looking up the rest from reference TRBV29-1 and TRBJ2-5 gives the full variable domain: SAVISQKPSRDICQRGTSLTIQCQVDSQVTMMFWYRQQPGQSLTLIATANQGSEATYESGFVIDKFPISRPNLTFSTLTVSNMSPEDSSIYLCSVDRGQETQYFGPGTRLLVL.

The rearrangement uses TRBV10-3 and TRBJ2-7; the match to TRBD2 covers 7 bases. The CDR3 is 14 residues long. Germline assignment: CDR1 ENHRY and CDR2 SYGVKD. Trimming took 3 bases from V and 3 from J; bases not matched to a gene: 5. The CDR3 is CAISDPGRSYEQYF. The CDR3 nucleotides are TGTGCCATCAGTGATCCCGGGAGGAGCTACGAGCAGTACTTC.

This clone came up once. The rearrangement joins TRBV2 to TRBJ2-7; TRBD1 matches at 8 bases. V gave up 3 bases and J gave up 4 bases; unmatched junction bases: 2. Germline V CDR1 and CDR2: SNHLY, FYNNEI. The length of the CDR3 is 13 residues. The CDR3 nucleotides read TGTGCCAGCAGTGAGACAGGGGCTTACGAGCAGTACTTC. This translates into CASSETGAYEQYF. The whole variable domain, filled in from reference TRBV2 and TRBJ2-7, reads EPEVTQTPSHQVTQMGQEVILRCVPISNHLYFYWYRQILGQKVEFLVSFYNNEISEKSEIFDDQFSVERPDGSNFTLKIRSTKLEDSAMYFCASSETGAYEQYFGPGTRLTVT.

The chain uses TRBV7-8 and TRBJ1-2; no firm D call. The CDR3 is 14 residues long. Germline V gene data show CDR1 as SGHVS and CDR2 as FQNEAQ. Deletions cut 1 base from V and 7 bases from J, with 13 bases between. CDR3 nucleotide sequence: TGTGCCAGCAGCTTAGAGGCCAGTGTTTCTGGCTACACCTTC. Protein: CASSLEASVSGYTF.

The genes are TRBV6-1 and TRBJ1-4, with TRBD1 as a possible D gene (6 bases). CDR1 MNHNS and CDR2 SASEGT come from the germline V gene. V dropped 7 bases and J dropped 11 bases, with 17 bases sitting between them. The CDR3 has 13 amino acids. The CDR3 DNA sequence: TGTGCCAGCACCTCGAAGGAGGGGGGCAAACTGTTTTTT. Protein: CASTSKEGGKLFF.

This chain links TRBV10-2 with TRBJ2-7, with D possibly matching TRBD1 (5 bases). CDR1 is WSHSY and CDR2 is SAAADI in the germline V gene. The CDR3 consists of 15 residues. V was clipped by 0 bases and J by 6 bases, with 15 bases between them. This CDR3 is CASSESATVLPEQYF. The CDR3 region has the DNA TGCGCCAGCAGTGAGTCAGCGACAGTCCTCCCCGAGCAGTACTTC.

The chain has TRBV4-1 and TRBJ1-3; 8 nucleotides agree with TRBD1. V dropped 4 bases and J dropped 4; count of bases not matched to a gene: 12. The CDR3 has 17 residues. Germline CDR1 and CDR2: MGHRA and YSYEKL. The CDR3 DNA follows: TGCGCCAGCAGCCCGAGTTCCAGGGGGCTCGGAGGAAACACCATATATTTT. Its translation: CASSPSSRGLGGNTIYF.

CDR3 region: CASSIVASQVEQYF. The DNA for the CDR3 is TGTGCCAGTAGTATAGTGGCCTCTCAAGTTGAGCAGTACTTC. The chain recombines TRBV19 with TRBJ2-7; no clear D gene. The CDR3 is 14 amino acids. With 1 base removed from V and 7 bases from J, the gap between germline ends came to 14 bases. Germline-derived CDR1 and CDR2 are LNHDA and SQIVND (reference sequence).

The V and J genes are TRBV2 and TRBJ1-2, with D tentatively TRBD1 (5 bases). Germline V gene data show CDR1 as SNHLY and CDR2 as FYNNEI. With 6 bases removed from V and 0 bases from J, the gap between germline ends came to 14 bases. The CDR3 extends over 15 amino acids. Here the CDR3 reads CASSLTPTANYGYTF. DNA for the CDR3: TGTGCCAGCAGCCTAACCCCGACAGCTAACTATGGCTACACCTTC.

The chain has TRBV5-1 and TRBJ2-1, with TRBD2 identical over 14 bases. The CDR3 is 22 amino acids. Germline values: CDR1 SGHRS, CDR2 YFSETQ. The V gene end was trimmed by 4 bases and the J gene end by 7 bases; junction bases not matched to a gene: 25. The CDR3 loop is CASSPLGTGPMTSGRARNEQFF. CDR3 coding DNA: TGCGCCAGCAGCCCCTTAGGGACAGGGCCTATGACTAGCGGGAGGGCTAGGAATGAGCAGTTCTTC.

The V and J genes are TRBV29-1 and TRBJ2-1, with 14 positions matching TRBD2. With 3 bases clipped from V and 0 bases from J, the junction kept 10 bases outside the gene matches. There are 19 residues in the CDR3. CDR1 is SQVTM, CDR2 ANQGSEA, per germline. The CDR3 bases are TGCAGCGTTGATCGACTAGCGGGGGGGAAGATTAGCTCCTACAATGAGCAGTTCTTC. Translated: CSVDRLAGGKISSYNEQFF.